This is a list of T cell receptor beta chains from one sample in a study of cytomegalovirus exposure and HLA in healthy donors. The assay was immunoSEQ multiplex PCR, and TCRdb's table has in-frame clones only and misses some. The table shows about 250,000 clones, with around 90% occurring only once. The sample comprised PBMCs. The receptor source for this set is a girl aged 2-10 years in good health and CMV-seronegative. The CDR3 runs from the conserved cysteine through the conserved F or W. The order of the fields is J gene, D gene, clone size, V gene, CDR3 protein, CDR3 DNA. A D gene is named only where the DNA matches it firmly. A row's size may be missing; if present it is once, few, many or a size class.

TRBJ1-1 | - | - | TRBV6-6 | CASNDILGGGVTEAFF | TGTGCCAGCAACGACATACTCGGGGGAGGGGTCACTGAAGCTTTCTTT
TRBJ1-5 | TRBD1 | - | TRBV18 | CASSPDRDSNQPQHF | TGTGCCAGCTCCCCCGACAGGGATAGCAATCAGCCCCAGCATTTT
TRBJ1-1 | - | - | TRBV29-1 | CSVPTRGLNTEAFF | TGCAGCGTCCCCACGCGAGGGTTGAACACTGAAGCTTTCTTT
TRBJ1-5 | TRBD1 | - | TRBV27 | CASSPGQGNQPQHF | TGTGCCAGCAGTCCGGGACAGGGGAATCAGCCCCAGCATTTT
TRBJ2-3 | TRBD2 | - | TRBV27 | CASSLSILAGTDTQYF | TGTGCCAGCAGTTTATCGATACTAGCGGGAACAGATACGCAGTATTTT
TRBJ2-5 | - | - | TRBV25-1 | CASRQSQGGETQYF | TGTGCCAGCAGACAATCGCAGGGAGGAGAGACCCAGTACTTC
TRBJ2-7 | TRBD1 | - | TRBV10-3 | CAISGQGASMDNEQYF | TGTGCCATCAGTGGACAGGGGGCCTCAATGGACAACGAGCAGTACTTC
TRBJ1-4 | - | - | TRBV30 | CAWSVNEFANEKLFF | TGTGCCTGGAGTGTAAACGAGTTCGCTAATGAAAAACTGTTTTTT
TRBJ2-2 | TRBD1 | - | TRBV6-1 | CASSETLTGVNTGELFF | TGTGCCAGCAGTGAAACGTTGACAGGGGTTAACACCGGGGAGCTGTTTTTT
TRBJ2-5 | TRBD1 | once | TRBV10-3 | CAISERDRDPETQYF | TGTGCCATCAGTGAAAGGGACAGGGACCCAGAGACCCAGTACTTC
TRBJ2-1 | - | - | TRBV30 | CAWSARAGRYNEQFF | TGTGCCTGGAGTGCGAGGGCGGGACGCTACAATGAGCAGTTCTTC
TRBJ2-7 | TRBD2 | - | TRBV4-2 | CASSQGGLAGGDEQYF | TGTGCCAGCAGCCAAGGGGGACTAGCGGGAGGGGACGAGCAGTACTTC
TRBJ2-6 | - | once | TRBV7-6 | CASSIQGTGANVLTF | TGTGCCAGCAGCATTCAGGGAACTGGGGCCAACGTCCTGACTTTC
TRBJ1-1 | TRBD1 | few | TRBV25-1 | CASSERQGLSAEAFF | TGTGCCAGCAGTGAACGACAGGGGTTGAGCGCTGAAGCTTTCTTT
TRBJ2-7 | - | - | TRBV18 | CASSPPQAGEQYF | TGTGCCAGCTCACCACCGCAAGCGGGTGAGCAGTACTTC
TRBJ2-6 | TRBD2 | once | TRBV7-7 | CASSRPSGATGANVLTF | TGTGCTAGCAGCCGCCCCAGCGGGGCGACTGGGGCCAACGTCCTGACTTTC
TRBJ2-1 | - | - | TRBV5-4 | CASSLVGELAYNEQFF | TGTGCCAGCAGCTTGGTTGGGGAGTTGGCCTACAATGAGCAGTTCTTC
TRBJ1-5 | TRBD1 | - | TRBV5-6 | CASSLHGTVSNQPQHF | TGTGCCAGCAGCCTGCATGGGACAGTAAGCAATCAGCCCCAGCATTTT
TRBJ1-5 | TRBD1 | - | TRBV27 | CASSSRQGPDSNQPQHF | TGTGCCAGCAGTTCGAGACAGGGTCCTGATAGCAATCAGCCCCAGCATTTT
TRBJ2-7 | TRBD2 | - | TRBV6-5 | CASRPLAGDFYEQYF | TGTGCCAGCAGGCCACTAGCGGGAGACTTCTACGAGCAGTACTTC
TRBJ1-2 | - | - | TRBV6-6 | CASSHPGGAYGYTF | TGTGCCAGCAGCCACCCCGGGGGGGCTTATGGCTACACCTTC
TRBJ1-1 | - | - | TRBV5-1 | CASSLQGMNTEAFF | TGCGCCAGCAGCTTACAGGGCATGAACACTGAAGCTTTCTTT